This passage covers 13 T cell receptor beta chains from one sample sequenced in a study of identical twins. TCRdb redid the calling of the 5' RACE reads with MiXCR, one entry per CDR3 protein. Among some 760,000 distinct CDR3 sequences, 18% were seen once, and the ten largest hold around 13%. This sample was also put to use in a study of T cells expressing NK-cell markers.

The sequencing sample was made of PBMCs. The source of these receptors is a woman aged 18-30 years in good health.

The gene calls are TRBV5-5 and TRBJ2-5; 9 bases map to TRBD2. The CDR3 covers 15 residues. Germline CDR1 SGHKS, CDR2 YYEKEE (reference sequence). V dropped 3 bases and J dropped 3; count of bases not matched to a gene: 6. CDR3 sequence: CASSSIAGVEETQYF. The CDR3 region has the DNA TGTGCCAGCAGCTCCATAGCGGGAGTAGAAGAGACCCAGTACTTC.

The chain couples TRBV7-8 to TRBJ2-7; D could derive from TRBD1 or TRBD2 (7 bases each). This CDR3 region has 15 residues. The ends were cut back, 5 bases at V and 3 bases at J, with 17 bases in the middle. Germline-derived CDR1 and CDR2 are SGHVS and FQNEAQ. CDR3 protein: CASSLGGGSVYEQYF. The CDR3 bases are TGTGCCAGCAGCCTAGGGGGCGGGAGCGTCTACGAGCAGTACTTC.

The V and J genes are TRBV11-3 and TRBJ1-1; D is possibly TRBD1 (5 bases). V was cut by 5 bases and J by 10 bases, with 11 bases left in between. The CDR3 covers 11 residues. Per the germline V gene, CDR1 is SGHNT and CDR2 is YENEEA. The CDR3 reads CASSRDGGAFF. The DNA for the CDR3 is TGTGCCAGCAGCCGGGACGGTGGAGCTTTCTTT.

In this sample, this clonotype turned up many times. The CDR3 region is CASSFRASNQPQHF. In nucleotides, the CDR3 is TGTGCCAGCAGTTTTCGGGCGAGCAATCAGCCCCAGCATTTT. V gene TRBV12-3 or TRBV12-4 combines with J gene TRBJ1-5; no definite D call. The CDR3 extends over 14 amino acids. With 3 bases removed from V and 1 base from J, the gap between germline ends came to 7 bases.

This clonotype has just a few counts. The chain recombines TRBV5-1 with TRBJ2-1, with 10 positions matching TRBD2. The CDR3 totals 19 residues. The germline V gene encodes CDR1 SGHRS and CDR2 YFSETQ. Unmatched junction bases numbered 16, after V lost 0 bases and J lost 7 bases. CDR3 amino acids: CASSLEVGLAGDRVNEQFF. As DNA, the CDR3 is TGCGCCAGCAGCTTGGAGGTAGGGCTAGCGGGAGATCGCGTAAATGAGCAGTTCTTC.

The chain has TRBV5-1 and TRBJ1-1; no definite D call. The V end lost 4 bases, the J end lost 0 bases, and 10 bases lay between the germline ends. There are 14 residues in the CDR3. CDR1 is SGHRS, CDR2 YFSETQ, per germline. The CDR3, as DNA: TGCGCCAGCAGCGACCAGTCTATGAACACTGAAGCTTTCTTT. It encodes CASSDQSMNTEAFF.

A few counts support this clonotype. The rearrangement links TRBV3-1 to TRBJ1-5, with D possibly matching TRBD1 (5 bases). Germline V gene sequence: CDR1 LGHDT, CDR2 YNNKEL (reference sequence). V dropped 3 bases and J dropped 6 bases, with 12 bases sitting between them. This CDR3 contains 14 residues. The CDR3 DNA is TGTGCCAGCAGCCATGAACAGGTGGGTCAGCCCCAGCATTTT. Encoded protein: CASSHEQVGQPQHF.

V and J are TRBV5-1 and TRBJ2-1, with TRBD2 identical over 11 bases. Germline values: CDR1 SGHRS, CDR2 YFSETQ. The length of the CDR3 is 17 residues. V lost 4 bases to trimming and J lost 7 bases; unmatched junction nucleotides: 13. The CDR3, as DNA: TGCGCCAGCAGCCCAAAATCTAGCGGGAGGACCGGTAATGAGCAGTTCTTC. It codes for CASSPKSSGRTGNEQFF.

The V call is TRBV29-1, the J call TRBJ2-5; 7 bases fit TRBD2. CDR1 is SQVTM, CDR2 ANQGSEA, per germline. V trimming: 0 bases; J trimming: 12 bases; junction bases outside the gene matches: 13. The CDR3 is 14 residues long. This chain's CDR3 is CSVEDWPGPGGKYF. CDR3 in DNA: TGCAGCGTTGAAGATTGGCCAGGGCCCGGGGGGAAGTACTTC.

The V gene is TRBV5-1, the J gene TRBJ2-7; D not resolved. V lost 0 bases, J lost 3 bases, and 13 bases lay in between. This CDR3 contains 15 residues. Per germline, CDR1 SGHRS and CDR2 YFSETQ. The CDR3 sequence: CASSLDGTGYYEQYF. In DNA, the CDR3 is TGCGCCAGCAGCTTGGATGGCACGGGTTACTACGAGCAGTACTTC. The variable domain in full, completed from reference TRBV5-1 and TRBJ2-7, reads KAGVTQTPRYLIKTRGQQVTLSCSPISGHRSVSWYQQTPGQGLQFLFEYFSETQRNKGNFPGRFSGRQFSNSRSEMNVSTLELGDSALYLCASSLDGTGYYEQYFGPGTRLTVT.

The table lists this clonotype with a few counts. CDR3 region: CASRNTGLSYNEQFF. The CDR3 nucleotides read TGTGCCAGCAGGAACACAGGGCTTTCCTACAATGAGCAGTTCTTC. The V call is TRBV6-1, the J call TRBJ2-1, with D perhaps TRBD1 (6 bases). Germline-derived CDR1 and CDR2 are MNHNS and SASEGT. V lost 6 bases to trimming and J lost 1 base, with 13 bases between them. This CDR3 is 15 amino acids long.

This clonotype was seen a few times. The genes are TRBV7-9 and TRBJ2-3, with a possible D match to TRBD1 (5 bases). Trimming shortened V by 3 bases and J by 2 bases, and 18 bases separated the two germline ends. CDR1 and CDR2 (germline): SEHNR, FQNEAQ (reference sequence). The CDR3 runs to 17 residues. The CDR3, as DNA: TGTGCCAGCAGCTTGGGTGTTCGTGGGGCGGTCACAGATACGCAGTATTTT. Encoded protein: CASSLGVRGAVTDTQYF.

CDR3 DNA: TGTGCCAGCAGTTTAGCGCCAGGAATAAACACTGAAGCTTTCTTT. Translated: CASSLAPGINTEAFF. This rearrangement joins TRBV12-3 or TRBV12-4 to TRBJ1-1; D gene unclear. Deletions cut 0 bases from V and 2 bases from J, with 10 bases between. The CDR3 runs to 15 residues.